This TCR beta chain was captured in a study of T cell responses to AZD1222 COVID-19 vaccine. The germline gives CDR1 LGHDT, CDR2 YNNKEL (reference sequence). The CDR3 length is 12 residues. The V gene lost 4 bases and the J gene lost 3 bases, with 6 bases spanning the gap. Assay used: immunoSEQ multiplex PCR; TCRdb lists only in-frame clones, some missing. This sample has about 260,000 clones, with more than 80% found just once. Sequenced here: peripheral blood, sampled on day 0 of AZD1222 vaccination. The sequence was collected from an adult in good health. The rearrangement links TRBV3-1 (or the pseudogene TRBV3-2) to TRBJ1-2; D call uncertain. This chain's CDR3 is CASSRGDYGYTF. The CDR3 region has the DNA TGTGCCAGCAGCCGGGGTGACTATGGCTACACCTTC.